Described below is a single T cell receptor (beta chain) sequence and its context. These data belong to a study of blood T cell repertoires in COVID-19. Study-wide background: Whether acute or convalescent, the COVID-19 samples came from the United States, Italy and Spain. The analysed material was cDNA or gDNA that came from T cells, B-cell-depleted T cells, or PBMCs.

Per the original methods: Counts of nucleated cells, estimated from reference gene primer amplification, were obtained. TCRdb keeps only in-frame clones here, not all; method: immunoSEQ multiplex PCR. That table furnishes V, J and clone size, whereas the DNA furnished D and trimming. The repertoire holds approximately 280,000 clones, with 80% to 90% as singletons. Material: peripheral blood. The receptor comes from a man between 35 and 55 years old with acute or convalescent COVID-19.

The CDR3 DNA sequence: TGTGCCAGCAGCTTATCCGAGGGCTCCTACAATGAGCAGTTCTTC. It specifies CASSLSEGSYNEQFF. This chain uses TRBV5-4 with TRBJ2-1; tentatively, D is TRBD2 (5 bases). CDR1 is SGHNT, CDR2 YYREEE, per germline (reference sequence). Trimming pared 2 bases from V and 0 bases from J, leaving 9 bases between. The CDR3 has 15 residues.